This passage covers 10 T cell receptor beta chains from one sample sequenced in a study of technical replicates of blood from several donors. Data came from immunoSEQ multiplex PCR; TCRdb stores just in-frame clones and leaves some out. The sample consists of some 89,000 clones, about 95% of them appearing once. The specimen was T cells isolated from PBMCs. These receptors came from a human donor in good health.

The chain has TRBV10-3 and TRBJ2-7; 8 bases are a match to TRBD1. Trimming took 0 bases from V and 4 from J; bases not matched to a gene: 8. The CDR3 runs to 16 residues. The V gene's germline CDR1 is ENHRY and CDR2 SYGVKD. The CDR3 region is CAISESSRTGTYEQYF. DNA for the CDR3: TGTGCCATCAGTGAGTCCTCCCGGACAGGGACTTACGAGCAGTACTTC.

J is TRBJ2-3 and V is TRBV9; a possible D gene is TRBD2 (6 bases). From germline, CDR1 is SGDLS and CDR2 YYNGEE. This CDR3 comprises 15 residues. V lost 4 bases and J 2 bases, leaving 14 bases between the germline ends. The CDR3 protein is CASSQYSGLTDTQYF. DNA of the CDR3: TGTGCCAGCAGCCAATATAGCGGACTCACAGATACGCAGTATTTT.

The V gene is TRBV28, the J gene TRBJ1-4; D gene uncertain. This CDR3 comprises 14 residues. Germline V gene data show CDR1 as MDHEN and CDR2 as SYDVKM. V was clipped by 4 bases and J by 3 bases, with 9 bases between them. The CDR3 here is CASSSVYSNEKLFF. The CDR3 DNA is TGTGCCAGCAGTTCGGTGTATTCTAATGAAAAACTGTTTTTT.

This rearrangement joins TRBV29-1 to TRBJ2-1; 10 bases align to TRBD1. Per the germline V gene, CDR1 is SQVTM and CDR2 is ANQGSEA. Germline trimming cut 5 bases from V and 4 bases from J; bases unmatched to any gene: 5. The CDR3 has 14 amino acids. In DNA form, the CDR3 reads TGCAGCGTTCCGGGACAGGGGACTTACAATGAGCAGTTCTTC. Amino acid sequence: CSVPGQGTYNEQFF.

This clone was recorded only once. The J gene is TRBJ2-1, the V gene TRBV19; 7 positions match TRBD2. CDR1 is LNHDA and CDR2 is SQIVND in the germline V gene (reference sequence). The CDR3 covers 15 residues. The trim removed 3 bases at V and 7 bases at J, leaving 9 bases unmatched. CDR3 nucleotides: TGTGCCAGTAGTATTGGGCGGGAGCAGCTTAATGAGCAGTTCTTC. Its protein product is CASSIGREQLNEQFF.

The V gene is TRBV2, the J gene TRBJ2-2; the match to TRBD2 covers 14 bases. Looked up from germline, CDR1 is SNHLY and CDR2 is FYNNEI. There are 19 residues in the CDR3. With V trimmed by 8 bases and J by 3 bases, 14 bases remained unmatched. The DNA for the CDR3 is TGTGCCAGCGGGACTAGCGGGAGCCCCGGGAGCCACCACACCGGGGAGCTGTTTTTT. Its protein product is CASGTSGSPGSHHTGELFF.

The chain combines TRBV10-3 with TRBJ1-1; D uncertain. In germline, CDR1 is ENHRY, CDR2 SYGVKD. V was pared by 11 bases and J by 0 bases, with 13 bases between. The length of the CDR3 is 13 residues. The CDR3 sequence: CAARTDMNTEAFF. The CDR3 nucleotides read TGTGCCGCAAGGACTGATATGAACACTGAAGCTTTCTTT.

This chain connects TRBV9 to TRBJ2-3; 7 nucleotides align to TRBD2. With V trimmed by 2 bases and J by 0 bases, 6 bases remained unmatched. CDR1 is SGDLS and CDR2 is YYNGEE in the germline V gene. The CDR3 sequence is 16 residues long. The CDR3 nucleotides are TGTGCCAGCAGCGTCCTAGCGGCTGCTAGCACAGATACGCAGTATTTT. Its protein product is CASSVLAAASTDTQYF.

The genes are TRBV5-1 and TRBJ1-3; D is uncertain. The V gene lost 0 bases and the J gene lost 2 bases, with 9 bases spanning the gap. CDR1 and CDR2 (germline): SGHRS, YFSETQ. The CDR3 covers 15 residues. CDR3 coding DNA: TGCGCCAGCAGCTTGGTCGGGGAGACTGGAAACACCATATATTTT. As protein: CASSLVGETGNTIYF.

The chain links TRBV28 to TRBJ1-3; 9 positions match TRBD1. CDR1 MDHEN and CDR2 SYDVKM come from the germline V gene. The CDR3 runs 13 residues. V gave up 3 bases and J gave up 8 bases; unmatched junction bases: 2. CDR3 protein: CASSLDRGYTIYF. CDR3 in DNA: TGTGCCAGCAGTTTGGACAGGGGATACACCATATATTTT.